This entry lists 31 T cell receptor beta chains sequenced from one sample in a study of shared clonotypes between healthy human individuals. The method was immunoSEQ multiplex PCR; TCRdb's version includes in-frame clones alone and lacks a portion of them. The table has approximately 1,500,000 clones, 98% seen once; the top ten hold less than 0.55%. The source material was naive CD4+ T cells sorted from blood. Subset indicated: CD45RA+ positively selected. The receptors shown here come from a man aged 30-40 years in good health.

The V and J genes are TRBV7-2 and TRBJ2-1; TRBD2 agrees at 9 bases. Per the germline V gene, CDR1 is SGHTA and CDR2 is FQGNSA. The CDR3 extends over 16 amino acids. Trimming at V came to 3 bases and at J to 2 bases, leaving 5 bases not matched to a gene. CDR3 protein: CASSLMTSGTYNEQFF. CDR3 bases: TGTGCCAGCAGCTTGATGACTAGCGGAACCTACAATGAGCAGTTCTTC. The full variable domain, in which reference TRBV7-2 and TRBJ2-1 provide the parts outside the CDR3, is GAGVSQSPSNKVTEKGKDVELRCDPISGHTALYWYRQSLGQGLEFLIYFQGNSAPDKSGLPSDRFSAERTGGSVSTLTIQRTQQEDSAVYLCASSLMTSGTYNEQFFGPGTRLTVL.

This rearrangement joins TRBV18 to TRBJ2-3, with TRBD2 identical over 8 bases. Germline CDR1 KGHSH, CDR2 LQKENI. With 6 bases clipped from V and 5 bases from J, the junction kept 7 bases outside the gene matches. The CDR3 is 14 residues long. DNA for the CDR3: TGTGCCAGCTCCCCCGGGAGGGAGAAAGATACGCAGTATTTT. It codes for CASSPGREKDTQYF.

CDR3 nucleotides: TGTGCCAGCACCCGGACTAGTCTCACAGATACGCAGTATTTT. Its protein is CASTRTSLTDTQYF. J is TRBJ2-3 and V is TRBV6-6, with 7 bases that match TRBD2. Germline V gene data show CDR1 as MNHNY and CDR2 as SVGAGI (reference sequence). The junction had 6 bases not matched to a gene; V was cut back by 7 bases and J by 2 bases. CDR3 length: 14 residues.

This chain links TRBV28 with TRBJ2-7; D is possibly TRBD1 (6 bases). Germline assignment: CDR1 MDHEN and CDR2 SYDVKM. This CDR3 region has 13 residues. The V gene lost 7 bases and the J gene lost 2 bases, with 12 bases spanning the gap. CDR3: CASTGTMPYEQYF. In DNA, the CDR3 is TGTGCCAGCACCGGGACAATGCCCTACGAGCAGTACTTC.

This rearrangement joins TRBV7-9 to TRBJ2-7; 9 bases match TRBD2. Germline V gene lookup returns CDR1 SEHNR and CDR2 FQNEAQ (reference sequence). V lost 5 bases to trimming and J lost 3 bases; unmatched junction nucleotides: 5. This CDR3 has 14 amino acids. The CDR3 loop reads CASSAGLAIYEQYF. The CDR3 region has the DNA TGTGCCAGCAGCGCGGGACTAGCTATCTACGAGCAGTACTTC.

This clone was seen a single time. This CDR3 reads CASSKILPETQYF. CDR3 in DNA: TGTGCCAGTAGTAAAATCCTTCCCGAGACCCAGTACTTC. The gene calls are TRBV19 and TRBJ2-5, with no clear D. Trimming cost V 4 bases and J 5 bases, with 11 bases left between them. Germline lookup yields CDR1 LNHDA and CDR2 SQIVND (reference sequence). There are 13 residues in the CDR3.

The rearrangement joins TRBV2 to TRBJ1-4, with 8 bases matching TRBD1. This CDR3 region has 13 residues. V was pared by 8 bases and J by 6 bases, with 5 bases of the junction left unmatched. Germline values: CDR1 SNHLY, CDR2 FYNNEI. The CDR3 DNA sequence: TGTGCCAGCGTGGACAGGGTGCATGAAAAACTGTTTTTT. Translating it yields CASVDRVHEKLFF. Filled out from reference TRBV2 and TRBJ1-4, the complete variable domain reads EPEVTQTPSHQVTQMGQEVILRCVPISNHLYFYWYRQILGQKVEFLVSFYNNEISEKSEIFDDQFSVERPDGSNFTLKIRSTKLEDSAMYFCASVDRVHEKLFFGSGTQLSVL.

CDR3 sequence (DNA): TGTGCCAGCAGCTTCGGAGGAGTCATACTGCGCAATGAGCAGTTCTTC. Its translation is CASSFGGVILRNEQFF. The V and J genes are TRBV11-2 and TRBJ2-1; D possibly corresponds to TRBD2 (5 bases). With 3 bases removed from V and 6 bases from J, the gap between germline ends came to 18 bases. CDR1 and CDR2 (germline): SGHAT, FQNNGV. The length of the CDR3 is 16 residues.

The chain has TRBV4-1 and TRBJ2-6, with 7 bases aligning to TRBD2. The CDR3 loop spans 18 amino acids. With 1 base clipped from V and 1 base from J, the junction kept 7 bases outside the gene matches. In germline, CDR1 is MGHRA, CDR2 YSYEKL. In DNA form, the CDR3 reads TGCGCCAGCAGCCAAGTGGGCGGGAGAGGGTCTGGGGCCAACGTCCTGACTTTC. Amino acid sequence: CASSQVGGRGSGANVLTF.

The chain has TRBV15 and TRBJ1-3; a weak D match, TRBD1 (6 bases). V gave up 1 base and J gave up 4 bases, with 11 bases separating them. Germline lookup yields CDR1 LNHNV and CDR2 YYDKDF (reference sequence). The CDR3 runs 15 residues. The CDR3 DNA follows: TGTGCCACCAGCAGAGGACAGGCTGAAGGAAACACCATATATTTT. It is translated as CATSRGQAEGNTIYF.

The rearrangement links TRBV6-5 to TRBJ1-5; TRBD1 agrees at 7 bases. The germline V gene has CDR1 MNHEY and CDR2 SVGAGI. This CDR3 region has 15 residues. Trimming cost V 5 bases and J 3 bases; bases outside gene matches: 7. CDR3 region: CASSTGTVHNQPQHF. The CDR3 bases are TGTGCCAGCAGTACCGGGACAGTTCACAATCAGCCCCAGCATTTT.

This clone was picked up one time. The chain links TRBV5-1 to TRBJ2-3; no definite D call. Trimming took off 4 bases at V and 0 bases at J, with 30 bases between the two ends. The CDR3 loop spans 21 amino acids. Germline loops: CDR1 SGHRS, CDR2 YFSETQ. This CDR3 is CASSTTRFLEDVLSSTDTQYF. The CDR3 DNA sequence: TGCGCCAGCAGCACAACCCGATTTTTAGAAGATGTCCTCTCTAGCACAGATACGCAGTATTTT.

The J gene is TRBJ1-2, the V gene TRBV7-6; D call uncertain. The CDR3 is made up of 13 amino acids. Per the germline V gene, CDR1 is SGHVS and CDR2 is FNYEAQ. Trimming cost V 5 bases and J 6 bases, with 13 bases left between them. The CDR3 DNA is TGTGCCAGCAGCCAAGGACTGTTTGATGGCTACACCTTC. This sequence encodes CASSQGLFDGYTF.

The chain uses TRBV6-6 and TRBJ2-1, with a tentative D call TRBD1 (5 bases). There are 15 residues in the CDR3. Germline assignment: CDR1 MNHNY and CDR2 SVGAGI (reference sequence). Deletions cut 5 bases from V and 0 bases from J, with 11 bases between. CDR3 coding DNA: TGTGCCAGCAGTAAATTGACAGCCTCCTACAATGAGCAGTTCTTC. Protein sequence: CASSKLTASYNEQFF.

The chain has TRBV5-1 and TRBJ1-1, with 10 bases identical to TRBD1. This CDR3 spans 14 amino acids. Germline CDR1 is SGHRS and CDR2 is YFSETQ. V trimming: 4 bases; J trimming: 6 bases; junction bases outside the gene matches: 6. The CDR3 region has the DNA TGCGCCAGCAGCCTAGGACAGGGGGACGCTGAAGCTTTCTTT. This sequence encodes CASSLGQGDAEAFF. The complete variable domain, with remaining parts taken from reference TRBV5-1 and TRBJ1-1, reads KAGVTQTPRYLIKTRGQQVTLSCSPISGHRSVSWYQQTPGQGLQFLFEYFSETQRNKGNFPGRFSGRQFSNSRSEMNVSTLELGDSALYLCASSLGQGDAEAFFGQGTRLTVV.

About this clone: This sample also contains other DNA sequences that code for the same CDR3. The chain couples TRBV7-9 to TRBJ1-1; D is possibly TRBD1 (5 bases). Trimming stripped 4 bases from V and 2 bases from J, with 8 bases between. Germline values: CDR1 SEHNR, CDR2 FQNEAQ (reference sequence). The CDR3 spans 13 residues. The CDR3 loop is CASSSGANTEAFF. The CDR3 DNA reads as TGTGCCAGCAGCTCCGGGGCCAACACTGAAGCTTTCTTT.

This chain connects TRBV10-1 to TRBJ2-3; D is unclear. The CDR3 is 13 amino acids. The germline CDR1 and CDR2 sequences are WNHNN and SYGVQD (reference sequence). Trimming took 2 bases from V and 5 from J, leaving 8 bases between them. The CDR3 DNA follows: TGCGCCAGCAGTGAGCCCCATCTAGATACGCAGTATTTT. Protein sequence: CASSEPHLDTQYF.

The chain links TRBV7-2 to TRBJ1-2; D not resolved. The CDR3 covers 14 residues. Trimming took 2 bases from V and 3 from J, leaving 10 bases between them. Germline loops: CDR1 SGHTA, CDR2 FQGNSA. Here the CDR3 reads CASSLLSGDYGYTF. CDR3 DNA sequence: TGTGCCAGCAGCTTATTGTCTGGGGACTATGGCTACACCTTC.

The CDR3 sequence: CASSAWGGDTQYF. The CDR3 DNA is TGTGCCAGCAGCGCGTGGGGCGGTGATACGCAGTATTTT. V is TRBV9 and J is TRBJ2-3, with D possibly being TRBD1 (5 bases). Germline loops: CDR1 SGDLS, CDR2 YYNGEE. This CDR3 is 13 amino acids long. The V end was cut by 3 bases, the J end by 6 bases, with 11 bases between.

In its sample, this clone was seen once. The CDR3 bases are TGTGCCAGCAGTGACCGGTCCGGAGGGGGAAACACCATATATTTT. This translates into CASSDRSGGGNTIYF. V gene TRBV2 combines with J gene TRBJ1-3; D unclear. Trimming cost V 3 bases and J 4 bases, with 13 bases left between them. Per the germline V gene, CDR1 is SNHLY and CDR2 is FYNNEI. The CDR3 is 15 amino acids.

The table lists this clone with a count of one. The CDR3 spells CASSYLSAYEQYF. In nucleotides, the CDR3 is TGTGCCAGCAGTTACTTGTCGGCCTACGAGCAGTACTTC. The rearrangement links TRBV6-6 to TRBJ2-7; D is unresolved. The CDR3 loop spans 13 amino acids. Germline lookup yields CDR1 MNHNY and CDR2 SVGAGI (reference sequence). V was pared by 1 base and J by 2 bases, with 6 bases between.

The chain recombines TRBV5-4 with TRBJ2-3; D uncertain. Looked up from germline, CDR1 is SGHNT and CDR2 is YYREEE (reference sequence). Trimming removed 4 bases from V and 1 base from J, with 13 bases in between. The CDR3 contains 15 residues. The CDR3 here is CASSSRRQGTDTQYF. The CDR3 DNA is TGTGCCAGCAGCAGCAGGCGGCAAGGCACAGATACGCAGTATTTT. Together with reference TRBV5-4 and TRBJ2-3, the CDR3 gives the full variable domain: ETGVTQSPTHLIKTRGQQVTLRCSSQSGHNTVSWYQQALGQGPQFIFQYYREEENGRGNFPPRFSGLQFPNYSSELNVNALELDDSALYLCASSSRRQGTDTQYFGPGTRLTVL.

As for this clone: This same CDR3 is encoded by further DNA sequences in the sample. The chain is built from TRBV5-8 and TRBJ2-7; no firm D call. The V and J ends lost 4 bases and 0 bases respectively, with 8 bases between them. Germline CDR1 is SGHTS and CDR2 is YDEGEE. This CDR3 has 13 amino acids. CDR3 sequence reads: CASSLRSSYEQYF. For the CDR3, the DNA is TGTGCCAGCAGCCTTAGGTCCTCCTACGAGCAGTACTTC.

This chain connects TRBV7-6 to TRBJ2-7; perhaps TRBD1 as D (6 bases). The V and J ends lost 5 bases and 4 bases respectively, with 21 bases between them. The CDR3 has 16 amino acids. Germline values: CDR1 SGHVS, CDR2 FNYEAQ. In DNA, the CDR3 is TGTGCCAGCAGCCCCCGAACCGGGACAACGGATTACGAGCAGTACTTC. Protein product: CASSPRTGTTDYEQYF.

This chain uses TRBV5-1 with TRBJ1-1, with 7 bases that match TRBD1. The V and J ends lost 7 bases and 5 bases, in that order; junction bases with no gene match: 8. CDR3 size: 13 residues. CDR1 is SGHRS and CDR2 is YFSETQ in the germline V gene. Here the CDR3 reads CASGRQGSTEAFF. The CDR3 DNA reads TGCGCCAGCGGGAGACAGGGATCTACTGAAGCTTTCTTT.

This rearrangement joins TRBV9 to TRBJ2-2, with 7 bases matching TRBD1. Germline loops: CDR1 SGDLS, CDR2 YYNGEE. With 0 bases clipped from V and 5 bases from J, the junction kept 4 bases outside the gene matches. This CDR3 region has 15 residues. For the CDR3, the DNA is TGTGCCAGCAGCGTAGGGACAGGCGGAACCGGGGAGCTGTTTTTT. It is translated as CASSVGTGGTGELFF.

The genes are TRBV6-1 and TRBJ2-1; 11 bases fit TRBD2. Germline assignment: CDR1 MNHNS and CDR2 SASEGT. The CDR3 is 14 residues long. The junction had 7 bases not matched to a gene; V was cut back by 7 bases and J by 8 bases. Here the CDR3 reads CASILAGGWHEQFF. Here the CDR3 DNA reads TGTGCCAGCATCCTAGCGGGAGGCTGGCATGAGCAGTTCTTC.

With respect to this clone: The junction does not match germline at one end; this may be a read error. The chain links TRBV9 to TRBJ1-4; TRBD1 is a possible D gene (5 bases). The germline CDR1 and CDR2 sequences are SGDLS and YYNGEE. The CDR3 length is 14 residues. CDR3 region: CASSVDTGPGEWSF. DNA of the CDR3: TGTGCCAGCAGCGTAGACACAGGACCTGGGGAATGGAGTTTT.

The chain combines TRBV5-4 with TRBJ2-1; D not certain. This CDR3 contains 14 residues. Germline CDR1 SGHNT, CDR2 YYREEE (reference sequence). Trimming took off 2 bases at V and 7 bases at J, with 13 bases between the two ends. The CDR3 spells CASSFTEVGNEQFF. The DNA for the CDR3 is TGTGCCAGCAGCTTTACAGAGGTTGGGAATGAGCAGTTCTTC.

The chain couples TRBV28 to TRBJ2-7; perhaps TRBD1 as D (6 bases). The CDR3 consists of 14 residues. Germline V CDR1 and CDR2: MDHEN, SYDVKM. Trimming left V 8 bases short and J 0 bases short, with 14 bases between. DNA for the CDR3: TGTGCCAGCTTAGTTGCAGGGGACTCCTACGAGCAGTACTTC. The encoded protein is CASLVAGDSYEQYF.

This sequence joins TRBV6-5 and TRBJ1-2; the D is unclear. The V gene lost 0 bases and the J gene lost 2 bases, with 13 bases spanning the gap. The CDR3 totals 16 residues. Germline V gene sequence: CDR1 MNHEY, CDR2 SVGAGI. This CDR3 is CASSYSGSTTNYGYTF. For the CDR3, the DNA is TGTGCCAGCAGTTACTCGGGCTCAACTACCAACTATGGCTACACCTTC.